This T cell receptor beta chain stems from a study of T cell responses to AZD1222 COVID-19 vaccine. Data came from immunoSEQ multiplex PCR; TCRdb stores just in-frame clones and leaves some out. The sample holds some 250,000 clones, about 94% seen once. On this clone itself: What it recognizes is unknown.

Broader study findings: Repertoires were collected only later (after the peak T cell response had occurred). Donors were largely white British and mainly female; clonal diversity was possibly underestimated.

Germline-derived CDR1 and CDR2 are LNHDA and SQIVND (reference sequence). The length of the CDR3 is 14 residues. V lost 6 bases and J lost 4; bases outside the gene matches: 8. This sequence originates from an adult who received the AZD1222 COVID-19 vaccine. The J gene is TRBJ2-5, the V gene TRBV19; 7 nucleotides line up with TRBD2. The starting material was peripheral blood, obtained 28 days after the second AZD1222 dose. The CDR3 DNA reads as TGTGCCAGTAGCCCGGACACGGGGGGAGAGACCCAGTACTTC. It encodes CASSPDTGGETQYF.